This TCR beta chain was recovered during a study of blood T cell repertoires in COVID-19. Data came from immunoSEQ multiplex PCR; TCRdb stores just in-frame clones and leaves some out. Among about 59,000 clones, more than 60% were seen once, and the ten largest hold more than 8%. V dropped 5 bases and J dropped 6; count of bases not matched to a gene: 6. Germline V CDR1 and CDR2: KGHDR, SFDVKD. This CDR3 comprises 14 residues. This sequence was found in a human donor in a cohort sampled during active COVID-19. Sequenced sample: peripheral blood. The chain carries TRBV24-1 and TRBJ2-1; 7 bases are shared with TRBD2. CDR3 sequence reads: CATSASGTINEQFF. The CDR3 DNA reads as TGTGCCACCAGTGCTAGCGGAACGATCAATGAGCAGTTCTTC.